A single sample gave rise to the 2 T cell receptor beta chains below, sequenced in a study of cytomegalovirus exposure and HLA in healthy donors. It was with 60 Vbeta and 13 Jbeta primers that the PCR ran. Libraries were prepared by immunoSEQ multiplex PCR; TCRdb keeps only in-frame clonotypes and omits some of them. In the table there are roughly 100,000 clones, more than 70% of which are singletons. Sequences were obtained from PBMCs. The receptors originated from a man aged 25-45 years in good health and CMV-seronegative.

The chain couples TRBV7-2 to TRBJ1-1; perhaps TRBD1 as D (5 bases). Per the germline V gene, CDR1 is SGHTA and CDR2 is FQGNSA. This CDR3 has 14 residues. Trimming cost V 0 bases and J 6 bases, with 11 bases left between them. In nucleotides, the CDR3 is TGTGCCAGCAGCTTAGCTATGGAAGGGGCTGAAGCTTTCTTT. Protein product: CASSLAMEGAEAFF.

The chain uses TRBV7-2 and TRBJ2-5; 9 bases fit TRBD1. The CDR3 totals 14 residues. The J segment lost 5 bases and the V segment lost 1 base, leaving 2 bases of the junction unmatched. Germline CDR1 and CDR2: SGHTA and FQGNSA. CDR3 nucleotides: TGTGCCAGCAGCTTAGGGGGGACAGGGGAGACCCAGTACTTC. This sequence encodes CASSLGGTGETQYF.